The next 5 T cell receptor beta chains were all read from a single sample in a study of T cells in localized non-small cell lung cancer. The data were produced by immunoSEQ multiplex PCR, yet TCRdb's version contains in-frame clones alone and is incomplete. The data contain more than 45,000 clones, approximately 77% of them singletons. Source: peripheral blood, taken before any cancer treatment. The source is a man between 40 and 75 years old with stage I squamous cell lung carcinoma.

The J gene is TRBJ1-2, the V gene TRBV21-1; TRBD1 is the table's D call and was not checked against the DNA. TRBV21-1 counts as a pseudogene. This CDR3 has 19 amino acids. CDR3 coding DNA: TGTGCCAGCAGCAAAGGGGATCTACCCCGACGCTCAGGGGACTATGGCTACACCTTC. Translating gives CASSKGDLPRRSGDYGYTF.

The chain has TRBV27 and TRBJ1-1; tentative D call: TRBD1 (5 bases). Trimming shortened V by 2 bases and J by 0 bases, and 19 bases separated the two germline ends. The CDR3 totals 18 residues. Germline V gene lookup returns CDR1 MNHEY and CDR2 SMNVEV (reference sequence). CDR3 region: CASSLVRAGRPMNTEAFF. The CDR3 nucleotides are TGTGCCAGCAGTTTAGTTCGCGCAGGGCGACCCATGAACACTGAAGCTTTCTTT.

V gene TRBV9 combines with J gene TRBJ2-7, with D perhaps assigned TRBD1 or TRBD2 (6 bases each). This CDR3 region has 15 residues. The V gene lost 0 bases and the J gene lost 5 bases, with 15 bases spanning the gap. The germline V gene encodes CDR1 SGDLS and CDR2 YYNGEE. CDR3 sequence: CASSVVGGRRDEQYF. CDR3 DNA: TGTGCCAGCAGCGTAGTAGGGGGGCGACGGGACGAGCAGTACTTC.

The rearrangement joins TRBV28 to TRBJ1-6; D is unclear. The CDR3 extends over 13 amino acids. Trimming pared 6 bases from V and 7 bases from J, leaving 10 bases between. Germline CDR1 MDHEN, CDR2 SYDVKM. CDR3 DNA: TGTGCCAGCAGGGTAGGCTTCAATTCACCCCTCCACTTT. Its protein product is CASRVGFNSPLHF.

This clone was counted only a few times. The rearrangement joins TRBV19 to TRBJ1-4; D remains unclear. CDR1 is LNHDA, CDR2 SQIVND, per germline (reference sequence). V was cut by 6 bases and J by 7 bases, with 6 bases left in between. CDR3 length equals 11 residues. CDR3 sequence (DNA): TGTGCCAGTAGCGTAGGTGAAAAACTGTTTTTT. Its protein product is CASSVGEKLFF.